This passage covers 32 T cell receptor beta chains from one sample sequenced in a study of blood T cell repertoires in COVID-19. Clones were read by immunoSEQ multiplex PCR, and TCRdb kept only the in-frame ones, dropping some. This repertoire shows some 70,000 clones, roughly 82% found once; its top ten account for approximately 1.9%. The sample taken for sequencing was peripheral blood. Receptors were obtained from a woman in her sixties or seventies with acute or convalescent COVID-19.

The chain uses TRBV27 and TRBJ2-2; 8 bases agree with TRBD1. V shed 6 bases, J shed 7 bases, and the junction held 7 bases outside the gene matches. Germline assignment: CDR1 MNHEY and CDR2 SMNVEV (reference sequence). CDR3 size: 14 residues. The CDR3 region has the DNA TGTGCCAGCAGGCGGACAGGGTTGGTCGGGGAGCTGTTTTTT. As protein: CASRRTGLVGELFF.

V usage is TRBV14 and J usage is TRBJ1-1, with 9 bases identical to TRBD1. The CDR3 is made up of 16 amino acids. CDR1 and CDR2 from the germline V gene are SGHDN and FVKESK. The J segment lost 3 bases and the V segment lost 4 bases, leaving 9 bases of the junction unmatched. The CDR3: CASSPPNRGRYTEAFF. In DNA form, the CDR3 reads TGTGCCAGCAGCCCTCCCAACAGGGGGCGATACACTGAAGCTTTCTTT. The entire variable domain, with the rest obtained from reference TRBV14 and TRBJ1-1, is as follows: EAGVTQFPSHSVIEKGQTVTLRCDPISGHDNLYWYRRVMGKEIKFLLHFVKESKQDESGMPNNRFLAERTGGTYSTLKVQPAELEDSGVYFCASSPPNRGRYTEAFFGQGTRLTVV.

The chain employs TRBV6-5 and TRBJ1-1; the D is unclear. The CDR3 contains 14 residues. Deletions cut 3 bases from V and 5 bases from J, with 13 bases between. Germline values: CDR1 MNHEY, CDR2 SVGAGI. For the CDR3, the DNA is TGTGCCAGCAGTTATTATTCGGGTCGTACTGAAGCTTTCTTT. Its translation: CASSYYSGRTEAFF.

This clone showed up just once. V gene TRBV27 combines with J gene TRBJ1-6; 9 bases are a match to TRBD1. This CDR3 is 20 amino acids long. From germline, CDR1 is MNHEY and CDR2 SMNVEV (reference sequence). The trim removed 0 bases at V and 7 bases at J, leaving 16 bases unmatched. This CDR3 reads CASSLSPGTGTLWLNSPLHF. The CDR3 DNA reads TGTGCCAGCAGTTTATCGCCGGGGACAGGGACCTTGTGGCTAAATTCACCCCTCCACTTT.

The chain uses TRBV6-6 and TRBJ2-2; TRBD1 matches 7 bases. The ends lost 2 bases at V and 4 bases at J; junction bases unmatched: 7. Germline CDR1 MNHNY, CDR2 SVGAGI (reference sequence). The CDR3 has 16 amino acids. The CDR3 spells CASSYIPDRATGELFF. The DNA of the CDR3 is TGTGCCAGCAGTTACATTCCCGACAGGGCCACCGGGGAGCTGTTTTTT.

This clone appeared a few times. The chain recombines TRBV5-1 with TRBJ1-1; 10 bases are shared with TRBD1. V shed 4 bases, J shed 8 bases, and the junction held 8 bases outside the gene matches. This CDR3 spans 14 amino acids. Germline V gene lookup returns CDR1 SGHRS and CDR2 YFSETQ. CDR3 coding DNA: TGCGCCAGCAGCCCAGGGACAGGGGTGCCGGAAGCTTTCTTT. This translates into CASSPGTGVPEAFF.

This clone showed up just once. V gene TRBV11-2 combines with J gene TRBJ1-1; a possible D gene is TRBD1 (6 bases). Germline CDR1 SGHAT, CDR2 FQNNGV. CDR3 length: 12 residues. The V end was cut by 1 base, the J end by 7 bases, with 7 bases between. The CDR3 nucleotides read TGTGCCAGCAGCTTAGCAGGGGTTGAAGCTTTCTTT. Amino acid sequence: CASSLAGVEAFF.

This clone appeared once. The rearrangement uses TRBV10-3 and TRBJ2-7; 10 bases line up with TRBD1. This CDR3 spans 13 amino acids. CDR1 is ENHRY and CDR2 is SYGVKD in the germline V gene. Trimming removed 10 bases from V and 5 bases from J; junction bases left unmatched: 8. In DNA form, the CDR3 reads TGTGCCACTGGGACAGGGGCGTCCAACGAGCAGTACTTC. It yields the protein CATGTGASNEQYF.

The chain combines TRBV16 with TRBJ2-3, with TRBD2 identical over 13 bases. This CDR3 is built from 16 residues. CDR1 and CDR2 from the germline V gene are KGHSY and FQNENV. Unmatched junction bases numbered 3, after V lost 4 bases and J lost 2 bases. CDR3 loop: CASSRGLAGATDTQYF. In DNA, the CDR3 is TGTGCCAGCAGCCGTGGACTAGCGGGGGCCACAGATACGCAGTATTTT.

The table lists this clone with a count of one. The chain employs TRBV7-2 and TRBJ1-5, with D unclear. The V end lost 1 base, the J end lost 4 bases, and 11 bases lay between the germline ends. The CDR3 is 15 amino acids. The germline V gene encodes CDR1 SGHTA and CDR2 FQGNSA. The chain's CDR3 is CASSLEGWENQPQHF. CDR3 nucleotide sequence: TGTGCCAGCAGCTTAGAAGGGTGGGAGAATCAGCCCCAGCATTTT.

There are a few counts of this clone. The rearrangement uses TRBV9 and TRBJ2-7; 9 bases are shared with TRBD2. Germline CDR1 is SGDLS and CDR2 is YYNGEE. The CDR3 is made up of 14 amino acids. V shed 3 bases and J 4 bases; nucleotides not matched to a gene: 5. CDR3 coding DNA: TGTGCCAGCAGCGCCAATAGCGGGGGATACGAGCAGTACTTC. It is translated as CASSANSGGYEQYF.

The chain employs TRBV14 and TRBJ1-3, with no clear D. This CDR3 spans 12 amino acids. The V gene's germline CDR1 is SGHDN and CDR2 FVKESK. Trimming removed 1 base from V and 7 bases from J, with 5 bases in between. In DNA, the CDR3 is TGTGCCAGCAGCCAAGTACTGAACACCATATATTTT. Amino acids: CASSQVLNTIYF.

This chain connects TRBV30 to TRBJ1-5; tentatively, D is TRBD1 (6 bases). The germline V gene has CDR1 GTSNPN and CDR2 SVGIG (reference sequence). The V and J ends lost 1 base and 2 bases respectively, with 9 bases between them. The CDR3 length is 14 residues. The CDR3 protein is CAWSGGRGNQPQHF. The CDR3 region has the DNA TGTGCCTGGAGTGGGGGGCGAGGCAATCAGCCCCAGCATTTT.

V usage is TRBV10-2 and J usage is TRBJ2-1; 7 bases are a match to TRBD2. With V trimmed by 8 bases and J by 1 base, 5 bases remained unmatched. This CDR3 is built from 14 residues. CDR1 WSHSY and CDR2 SAAADI come from the germline V gene. The CDR3 is CASGREMSYNEQFF. CDR3 in DNA: TGCGCCAGCGGGCGGGAGATGTCCTACAATGAGCAGTTCTTC.

This chain uses TRBV30 with TRBJ2-1; 9 nucleotides align to TRBD2. Looked up from germline, CDR1 is GTSNPN and CDR2 is SVGIG (reference sequence). CDR3 size: 14 residues. J was trimmed by 15 bases and V by 0 bases; bases with no gene match: 12. The CDR3 reads CAWSVSISGSGRFF. CDR3 DNA sequence: TGTGCCTGGAGTGTATCGATTAGCGGGAGTGGACGGTTCTTC.

This clone appeared a few times. The V call is TRBV9, the J call TRBJ2-1; the D gene is possibly TRBD2 (5 bases). V was trimmed by 0 bases and J by 0 bases, leaving 7 bases between them. CDR1 SGDLS and CDR2 YYNGEE come from the germline V gene. The CDR3 length is 15 residues. CDR3 residues: CASSVDGISYNEQFF. In DNA form, the CDR3 reads TGTGCCAGCAGCGTAGACGGGATCTCCTACAATGAGCAGTTCTTC.

The chain is built from TRBV21-1 and TRBJ1-3; TRBD1 is taken as the D call from the table, unchecked against the DNA. TRBV21-1 is a listed pseudogene. The CDR3 has 16 amino acids. The DNA of the CDR3 is TGTGCCAGCAGCGATTACCGGGACAGCTCTGGAAACACCATATATTTT. Translated: CASSDYRDSSGNTIYF.

V gene TRBV6-5 combines with J gene TRBJ1-2; possible D gene TRBD1, 5 bases. Germline CDR1 and CDR2: MNHEY and SVGAGI. Trimming took 2 bases from V and 2 from J, leaving 9 bases between them. The CDR3 is 14 amino acids. The CDR3 DNA reads as TGTGCCAGCAGTTACGCAGGGCCAAACTATGGCTACACCTTC. This sequence encodes CASSYAGPNYGYTF.

The chain uses TRBV5-5 and TRBJ1-1; TRBD1 matches at 9 bases. Germline V lookup: CDR1 SGHKS, CDR2 YYEKEE (reference sequence). The CDR3 is 14 amino acids. Trimming removed 5 bases from V and 0 bases from J; junction bases left unmatched: 2. CDR3 loop: CASSTGGLNTEAFF. The DNA for the CDR3 is TGTGCCAGCAGTACAGGGGGCTTGAACACTGAAGCTTTCTTT.

The J gene is TRBJ1-2, the V gene TRBV5-6; 8 bases line up with TRBD1. V trimming: 4 bases; J trimming: 4 bases; junction bases outside the gene matches: 6. The CDR3 runs to 14 residues. Looked up from germline, CDR1 is SGHDT and CDR2 is YYEEEE. The CDR3 sequence: CASSRTGSSYGYTF. The CDR3 DNA follows: TGTGCCAGCAGCAGGACAGGGTCAAGCTATGGCTACACCTTC.

The genes are TRBV3-1 (or the pseudogene TRBV3-2) and TRBJ2-2, with D possibly matching TRBD1 (6 bases). Germline values: CDR1 LGHDT, CDR2 YNNKEL (reference sequence). Deletions cut 2 bases from V and 4 bases from J, with 11 bases between. The CDR3 is 15 residues long. CDR3 in DNA: TGTGCCAGCAGCCAACGGACAGCGATCACCGGGGAGCTGTTTTTT. Amino acid sequence: CASSQRTAITGELFF.

The chain combines TRBV19 with TRBJ1-1; D may be TRBD1 (6 bases). Deletions cut 5 bases from V and 3 bases from J, with 10 bases between. CDR3 length: 13 amino acids. Looked up from germline, CDR1 is LNHDA and CDR2 is SQIVND (reference sequence). CDR3 DNA sequence: TGTGCCAGTAGTGGAGGGGGGGACACTGAAGCTTTCTTT. The encoded protein is CASSGGGDTEAFF.

CDR3 in amino acids: CASSERTRAGSPLHF. The CDR3 DNA reads TGTGCCAGCAGTGAACGGACCAGGGCAGGGTCACCCCTCCACTTT. This chain joins TRBV2 and TRBJ1-6, with a possible D match to TRBD1 (5 bases). V was shortened by 2 bases and J by 10 bases, with 15 bases between the two germline ends. The length of the CDR3 is 15 residues. Germline V gene lookup returns CDR1 SNHLY and CDR2 FYNNEI.

J is TRBJ1-1 and V is TRBV29-1; TRBD1 matches at 8 bases. The germline V gene encodes CDR1 SQVTM and CDR2 ANQGSEA. This CDR3 is 13 amino acids long. Trimming took 4 bases from V and 4 from J; bases not matched to a gene: 5. The CDR3 sequence: CSVGRGQGTEAFF. As DNA, the CDR3 is TGCAGCGTTGGCAGGGGGCAGGGCACTGAAGCTTTCTTT.

V is TRBV20-1 and J is TRBJ1-2; 7 nucleotides line up with TRBD1. The CDR3 is made up of 14 amino acids. The V gene's germline CDR1 is DFQATT and CDR2 SNEGSKA (reference sequence). Unmatched junction bases numbered 10, after V lost 3 bases and J lost 6 bases. CDR3 protein: CSASGLDRTDGYTF. The DNA for the CDR3 is TGCAGTGCTAGTGGTCTGGACAGGACCGATGGCTACACCTTC.

The DNA of the CDR3 is TGTGCCAGTAGGAGGACAGGGGGATCCTACGAGCAGTACTTC. Amino acid sequence: CASRRTGGSYEQYF. The gene calls are TRBV19 and TRBJ2-7; 10 positions match TRBD1. Germline V gene data show CDR1 as LNHDA and CDR2 as SQIVND (reference sequence). J gave up 1 base and V 6 bases, and 3 bases lay outside the gene matches. The length of the CDR3 is 14 residues.

This rearrangement joins TRBV28 to TRBJ1-5; 9 positions match TRBD1. Germline values: CDR1 MDHEN, CDR2 SYDVKM. The V and J ends lost 7 bases and 5 bases, in that order; junction bases with no gene match: 12. This CDR3 spans 16 amino acids. CDR3 bases: TGTGCCAGCAATCACCCACAGGGGGCGATCGATCAGCCCCAGCATTTT. Its protein product is CASNHPQGAIDQPQHF.

The chain joins TRBV29-1 to TRBJ1-2, with a weak D call TRBD1 (5 bases). The CDR3 spans 14 residues. V lost 0 bases, J lost 4 bases, and 12 bases lay in between. The germline V gene encodes CDR1 SQVTM and CDR2 ANQGSEA. The CDR3 region is CSVEDGQGGYGYTF. CDR3 nucleotide sequence: TGCAGCGTTGAAGATGGGCAGGGCGGCTATGGCTACACCTTC.

The chain recombines TRBV30 with TRBJ1-5, with a possible D match to TRBD1 (5 bases). The CDR3 contains 14 residues. The germline V gene has CDR1 GTSNPN and CDR2 SVGIG (reference sequence). V lost 1 base and J 1 base, leaving 8 bases between the germline ends. The CDR3: CAWSETASNQPQHF. In nucleotides, the CDR3 is TGTGCCTGGAGTGAGACAGCGAGCAATCAGCCCCAGCATTTT.

The genes are TRBV3-1 (or the pseudogene TRBV3-2) and TRBJ1-5, with 9 bases matching TRBD1. V trimming: 5 bases; J trimming: 4 bases; junction bases outside the gene matches: 3. This CDR3 comprises 14 residues. The germline V gene has CDR1 LGHDT and CDR2 YNNKEL (reference sequence). CDR3 nucleotides: TGTGCCAGCAGCTGGACAGGGGCAAATCAGCCCCAGCATTTT. Protein product: CASSWTGANQPQHF.

This chain joins TRBV19 and TRBJ1-2; D is unresolved. The germline CDR1 and CDR2 sequences are LNHDA and SQIVND (reference sequence). V was cut by 9 bases and J by 8 bases, with 13 bases left in between. The length of the CDR3 is 11 residues. CDR3 amino acids: CASVNQRGYTF. The CDR3 nucleotides are TGTGCCAGCGTAAATCAGAGGGGCTACACCTTC.

The gene calls are TRBV18 and TRBJ1-4, with D unresolved. V lost 1 base and J 0 bases, leaving 6 bases between the germline ends. Germline V CDR1 and CDR2: KGHSH, LQKENI. CDR3 length: 15 amino acids. The CDR3 bases are TGTGCCAGCTCACCACAGAGAGCAACTAATGAAAAACTGTTTTTT. Translated: CASSPQRATNEKLFF.